This T cell receptor beta chain emerged from a study of beta chain features in type 1 diabetes. On this clone itself: The target antigen is unknown.

What was sequenced were expressed TCRB transcripts, since all of the isolated RNA had been reverse transcribed. Sequencing was performed with immunoSEQ multiplex PCR; in TCRdb, only in-frame clones are kept and a portion is missing. The sample yields a few hundred thousand clones, approximately 15% seen once. Study-wide findings and caveats: All four CD4+ subsets from Type 1 diabetes patients carried moderately but significantly shorter TCRB CDR3s.

Looked up from germline, CDR1 is ENHRY and CDR2 is SYGVKD. Trimming took off 10 bases at V and 4 bases at J, with 18 bases between the two ends. The CDR3 runs to 14 residues. This TCR derives from a young man with type 1 diabetes. The sample was naive CD4+ T cells from blood. V is TRBV10-3 and J is TRBJ2-3; no clear D gene. Here the CDR3 DNA reads TGTGCCACCTCGAGACTCCCAGACGCAGATACGCAGTATTTT. Amino acids: CATSRLPDADTQYF.